This T cell receptor (beta chain) was sequenced in a study of regulatory T cells in long-lasting Graves disease (dated by TCRdb to the early 2020s). About the study as a whole: Antithyroid drugs had been taken for less than 3 months by newly diagnosed Graves' disease patients. A total of around 35 samples were covered by TCR sequencing, comprising around 13 persistent and roughly 20 newly diagnosed Graves' disease patients. Peripheral blood TCR sequencing and RNA sequencing compared persistent Graves' disease patients with newly diagnosed Graves' disease patients. The study was registered as a clinical trial and conducted in China. The paper as a whole reports these results and caveats: Only the TCR beta chain was sequenced and analyzed. Patients with persistent disease shared more public clonotypes (about 2,900) than newly diagnosed patients did (around 930). Peripheral blood alone was examined, since thyroid tissue, which constituted the primary lesion, could not be accessed. Preferential use of TRBV28, TRBJ1-2 and TRBJ2-5 was observed in persistent disease, whereas TRBV20-1 and TRBJ2-1 were favored in newly diagnosed disease. Compared with newly diagnosed patients, persistent Graves' disease patients had lower TCR Shannon entropy and fewer highly expanded clones, which suggests clonal expansion. The authors noted that the small sample size was a limitation that may lower accuracy.

The sample's time point label, in plain terms: newly diagnosed GD, antithyroid drugs for less than 3 months. For both TCR sequencing and RNA sequencing, RNA was extracted from PBMCs using TRIzol. The diagnosis of Graves' disease was made according to American Thyroid Association guidelines. The patients came from an endocrinology department in Xi'an, China. Each patient gave 7 to 9.5 milliliters of peripheral blood, collected in an EDTA anticoagulant tube. PBMCs were isolated by Ficoll Paque Plus density gradient separation without further T cell sorting. RNA quality was checked with an Agilent 2100 Bioanalyzer and agarose gel, and concentration with a NanoDrop 2000. The CDR3 runs 13 amino acids, cysteine and phenylalanine included. Left in the record is the CDR3 DNA by itself, 39 bases read in frame from the first base. Sequences ENHRY (CDR1) and SYGVKD (CDR2) are obtained from the germline V gene. After removal of 6 bases from V and 8 bases from J, the junction retains 6 bases not matched to a gene.

Libraries came from multiplex PCR. Sequencing relied on an Illumina HiSeq 4000. TCR beta libraries were built with iRepertoire HTBI primers and Arm-PCR amplification of CDR3 regions. PCR products were gel purified before sequencing. Concerning the study's data processing: Gene usage analysis of CDR3 amino acid clonotypes relied on the roughly 60 TRBV and 15 or so TRBJ segments identified across samples. COPE and FqMerger were used to merge the filtered high-quality paired reads into contigs. Contigs were aligned with BLAST to IMGT TRBV, TRBD and TRBJ reference genes, and CDR3 was defined per IMGT. Any clonotype with a frequency above 0.1% was counted as a highly expanded clone. Shannon entropy was used to measure repertoire diversity, and the Gini coefficient was used to measure V-J evenness. Clonotypes shared by more than one individual were considered public. Clones were called with MiXCR by TCRdb after fastp trimmed the public reads at Q25, and only in-frame beta chains were retained. A single entry per CDR3 protein holds the most common genes and DNA from its merged rows. The V and J calls reflect TCRdb's pipeline rather than the authors' work. The sample profile shows hundreds of thousands of distinct CDR3 sequences; less than 15% of them were found once. Clones ranked in the top ten supply roughly a tenth of the sample.

As regards this clonotype: The clone's antigen remains unknown. Base-call qualities are not available, and no considerably larger clone is one nucleotide away.

The sample also formed part of further work on T cells in Graves' hyperthyroidism and ophthalmopathy. The second publication reports: Stable Graves' hyperthyroidism was defined as the absence of progression to ophthalmopathy over 18 months of follow-up. The hyperthyroidism patients were between 18 and 65 years old and newly diagnosed, with a disease duration of less than 2 months. Any patient with an uncontrolled infection, another autoimmune disease, pregnancy or lactation was excluded. Clinical symptoms, serum thyroxine and TRAb, thyroid ultrasound, and orbital computed tomography formed the basis for the diagnoses. The TCR CDR3 was subjected to a first round of RT-PCR using the HTBI primer set and the Qiagen OneStep RT-PCR kit. Most expanded thyroid clonotypes (frequency above 0.001) were also detected in blood, suggesting blood repertoires may reflect thyroid immune responses. In cross-validation, a model built on a 13 V-J signature told ophthalmopathy apart from stable hyperthyroidism with about 90% sensitivity and roughly 82% specificity, and in testing the same model reached 80%/75%. In validation, progression to ophthalmopathy was predicted by the model with about 70% sensitivity and 72% to 85% specificity, a median of around 6.5 months before onset. To identify distinguishing TCR V-J signatures, a discovery cohort of about 100 patients was used, comprising 43 with Graves' ophthalmopathy and 55 to 65 with stable Graves' hyperthyroidism. Prospective prediction of ophthalmopathy was tested in an independent validation cohort of about 19 hyperthyroidism patients and some 17 patients who later progressed to ophthalmopathy. The 75 to 100 discovery patients were divided at random into training and test sets in a 7:3 ratio. The study also compared thyroid tissue and blood T-cell repertoires from several Graves' hyperthyroidism patients. Following sampling, methimazole starting at 30 mg daily was given to hyperthyroidism patients, and high-dose intravenous methylprednisolone was given to ophthalmopathy patients. The libraries were constructed in a second round of multiplex PCR and then size-selected and purified. Libraries were sequenced paired-end with 100 bp reads on an Illumina HiSeq2000. Raw data were processed with SOAPnuke, discarding reads with adapters, uncalled bases, mean Phred below 15, or no exact constant-primer or identifier match. COPE v1.2.5 was used to merge the high-quality paired reads, and each unique nucleotide sequence was defined as a clonotype. MiTCR v1.1 was used to align the clonotypes against IMGT TRBV, TRBD and TRBJ reference segments. The analysis was restricted to V-J combinations with a frequency above 0.0001, which together covered just over 98% of the repertoires. The TCS score was defined as F50 (clonal expansion) divided by E x V (chaos), with BLOSUM62-based TCRdist calculated between CDR3 peptides within each V-J. Welch's t-statistics and random forest reduced just over 500 V-J features to around 14, which were used in a naive Bayes classifier (R e1071). No statistical method was used to fix the sample size in advance, and group allocation was not hidden from the investigators. The paper reports TCR Vbeta CDR3 sequencing of 130 to 150 peripheral blood samples: under 45 ophthalmopathy, fewer than 85 hyperthyroidism and around 17 progressor patients.

This receptor was identified in a man younger than 40 with Graves disease. Donor details come from another sample of the same person, matched by shared clones. Recombination connected TRBV10-3 to TRBJ2-1, with 8 central nucleotides matching TRBD2. Source: peripheral blood mononuclear cells (PBMCs), taken at new diagnosis, from a patient treated with antithyroid drugs. The sequenced DNA: TGTGCCATCAGGGAGCGGGAGCCGGATGAGCAGTTCTTC. It translates to CAIREREPDEQFF.